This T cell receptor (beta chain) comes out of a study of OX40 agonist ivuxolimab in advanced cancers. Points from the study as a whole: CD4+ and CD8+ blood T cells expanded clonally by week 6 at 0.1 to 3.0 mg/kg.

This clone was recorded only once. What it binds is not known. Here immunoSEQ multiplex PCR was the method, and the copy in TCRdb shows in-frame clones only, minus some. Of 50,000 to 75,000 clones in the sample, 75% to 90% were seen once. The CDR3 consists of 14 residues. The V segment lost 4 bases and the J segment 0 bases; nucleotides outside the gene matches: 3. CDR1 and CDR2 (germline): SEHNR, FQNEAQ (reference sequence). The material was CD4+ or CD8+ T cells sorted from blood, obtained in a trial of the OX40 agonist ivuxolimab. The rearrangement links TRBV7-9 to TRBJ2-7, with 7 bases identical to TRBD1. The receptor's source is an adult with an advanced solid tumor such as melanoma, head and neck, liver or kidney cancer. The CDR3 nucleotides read TGTGCCAGCAGCTCCGGGACAGCCTCCTACGAGCAGTACTTC. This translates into CASSSGTASYEQYF.